The clone carrying this TCR beta chain was recorded only once. These data are taken from a study of control samples from healthy donors and cancer patients. TCRdb's copy holds only in-frame clones and misses some; the assay was immunoSEQ multiplex PCR. The data contain about 120,000 clones, roughly 95% of them singletons. Trimming cost V 4 bases and J 1 base; bases outside gene matches: 7. The CDR3 sequence is 15 residues long. Germline CDR1 reads SGHDT; CDR2 reads YYEEEE. The sequence was collected from a man between 25 and 39 years old in good health. The sequenced material came from blood. V and J are TRBV5-6 and TRBJ1-1; TRBD1 agrees at 7 bases. This CDR3 reads CASSPDRVRNTEAFF. DNA for the CDR3: TGTGCCAGCAGCCCCGACAGGGTCAGGAACACTGAAGCTTTCTTT.